This T cell receptor (beta chain) was sequenced in a study of blood T cell repertoires in COVID-19. Study overall: Sites in the United States, Italy and Spain provided acute and convalescent COVID-19 samples. PBMCs, B-cell-depleted T cells, or T cells were the source of the cDNA or gDNA that made up the material.

In the authors' workflow: From reference gene primer amplification, estimates of nucleated cell counts were derived. TCRdb's copy holds only in-frame clones and misses some; the assay was immunoSEQ multiplex PCR. That table gives V, J and clone size, and the DNA gave D and trimming. The sample consists of about 98,000 clones, 70% to 90% of them appearing once. This CDR3 is 14 amino acids long. Germline lookup yields CDR1 SQVTM and CDR2 ANQGSEA. V was pared by 6 bases and J by 8 bases, with 20 bases between. The receptor was derived from a man in his 70s with acute or convalescent COVID-19. This rearrangement joins TRBV29-1 to TRBJ2-1; the D gene is possibly TRBD2 (7 bases). The sequenced material came from peripheral blood. The CDR3 DNA is TGCAGCGTGGCCGTCCCGAGGGAGGGGGATGAGCAGTTCTTC. Translating gives CSVAVPREGDEQFF.